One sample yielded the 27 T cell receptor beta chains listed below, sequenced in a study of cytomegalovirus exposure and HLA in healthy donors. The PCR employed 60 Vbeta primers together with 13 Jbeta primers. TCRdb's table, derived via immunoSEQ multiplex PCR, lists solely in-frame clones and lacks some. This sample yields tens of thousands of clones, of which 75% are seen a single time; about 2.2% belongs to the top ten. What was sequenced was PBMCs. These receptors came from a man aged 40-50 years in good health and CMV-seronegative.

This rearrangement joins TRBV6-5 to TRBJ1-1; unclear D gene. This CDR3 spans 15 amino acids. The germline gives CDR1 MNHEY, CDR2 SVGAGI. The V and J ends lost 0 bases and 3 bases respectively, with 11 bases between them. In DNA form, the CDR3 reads TGTGCCAGCAGTTACTCTTTCCGGGAGGACACTGAAGCTTTCTTT. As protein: CASSYSFREDTEAFF.

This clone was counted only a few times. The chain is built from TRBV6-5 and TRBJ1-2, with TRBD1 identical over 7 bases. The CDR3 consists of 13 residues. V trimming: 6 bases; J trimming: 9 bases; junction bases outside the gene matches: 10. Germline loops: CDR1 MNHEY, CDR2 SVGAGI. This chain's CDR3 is CASRPLTGSSYTF. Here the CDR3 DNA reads TGTGCCAGCAGACCGCTGACAGGGTCGAGCTACACCTTC.

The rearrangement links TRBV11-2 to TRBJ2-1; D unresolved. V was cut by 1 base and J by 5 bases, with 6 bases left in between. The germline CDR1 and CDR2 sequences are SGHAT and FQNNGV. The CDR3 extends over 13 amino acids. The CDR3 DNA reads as TGTGCCAGCAGCTTAGGTTACAACAATGAGCAGTTCTTC. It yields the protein CASSLGYNNEQFF.

The CDR3 here is CASSDSRGQPQHF. The CDR3 nucleotides read TGTGCCAGCAGTGACTCCAGGGGTCAGCCCCAGCATTTT. The chain links TRBV6-4 to TRBJ1-5; D might be TRBD1 (6 bases). Germline V lookup: CDR1 MRHNA, CDR2 SNTAGT. Deletions cut 0 bases from V and 6 bases from J, with 6 bases between. The CDR3 loop spans 13 amino acids.

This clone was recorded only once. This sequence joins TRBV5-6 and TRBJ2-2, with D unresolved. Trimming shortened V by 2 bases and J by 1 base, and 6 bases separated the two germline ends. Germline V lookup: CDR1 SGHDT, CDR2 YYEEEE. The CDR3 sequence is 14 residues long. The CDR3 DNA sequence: TGTGCCAGCAGCTTCGGTGGGAACACCGGGGAGCTGTTTTTT. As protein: CASSFGGNTGELFF.

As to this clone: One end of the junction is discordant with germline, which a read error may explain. The DNA of the CDR3 is TGTGCTAGCAGCTTAGATTCCGGGACAGGGGCCGGAAACACCATATATTTT. This encodes CASSLDSGTGAGNTIYF. The gene calls are TRBV7-7 and TRBJ1-3, with 10 bases aligning to TRBD1. Germline CDR1 reads SSHAT; CDR2 reads FNYEAQ (reference sequence). The CDR3 covers 17 residues.

CDR3 in amino acids: CASSPLGGVGTEAFF. CDR3 nucleotide sequence: TGTGCCAGCAGCCCCCTGGGGGGAGTCGGCACTGAAGCTTTCTTT. The gene calls are TRBV5-6 and TRBJ1-1; D is possibly TRBD1 (5 bases). V lost 4 bases, J lost 4 bases, and 17 bases lay in between. Germline CDR1 SGHDT, CDR2 YYEEEE. The CDR3 length is 15 residues.

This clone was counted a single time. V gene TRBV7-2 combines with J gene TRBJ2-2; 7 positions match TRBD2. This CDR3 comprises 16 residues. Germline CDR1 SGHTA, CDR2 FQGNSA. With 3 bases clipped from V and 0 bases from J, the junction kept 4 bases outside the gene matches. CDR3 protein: CASSFLAGANTGELFF. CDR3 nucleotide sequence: TGTGCCAGCAGCTTCCTCGCGGGAGCGAACACCGGGGAGCTGTTTTTT.

CDR3 DNA sequence: TGTGCCAGCAGCGAACAGGGGGTTGGAGGCTACACCTTC. This sequence encodes CASSEQGVGGYTF. This chain links TRBV7-8 with TRBJ1-2; TRBD1 aligns across 8 bases. CDR3 length: 13 residues. Trimming took 5 bases from V and 8 from J; bases not matched to a gene: 7. Germline assignment: CDR1 SGHVS and CDR2 FQNEAQ.

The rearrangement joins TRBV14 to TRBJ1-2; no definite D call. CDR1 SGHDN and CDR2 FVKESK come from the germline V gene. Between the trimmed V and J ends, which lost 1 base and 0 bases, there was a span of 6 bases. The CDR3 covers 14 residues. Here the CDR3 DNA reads TGTGCCAGCAGCCAAGTTGCAGCTAACTATGGCTACACCTTC. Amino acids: CASSQVAANYGYTF.

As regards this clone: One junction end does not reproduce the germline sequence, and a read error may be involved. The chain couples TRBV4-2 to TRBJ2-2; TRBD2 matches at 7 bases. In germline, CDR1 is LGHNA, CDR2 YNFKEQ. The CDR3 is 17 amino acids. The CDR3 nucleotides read TGTGTCAGCAGCCAAGATCCCATAGCGGGTTCCACCGGGGAGCTGTTTTTT. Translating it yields CVSSQDPIAGSTGELFF.

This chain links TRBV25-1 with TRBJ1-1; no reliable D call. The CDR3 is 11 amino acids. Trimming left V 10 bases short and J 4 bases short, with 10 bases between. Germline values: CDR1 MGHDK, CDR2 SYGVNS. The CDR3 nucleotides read TGTGCCACTACGGTCGGCACTGAAGCTTTCTTT. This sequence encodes CATTVGTEAFF.

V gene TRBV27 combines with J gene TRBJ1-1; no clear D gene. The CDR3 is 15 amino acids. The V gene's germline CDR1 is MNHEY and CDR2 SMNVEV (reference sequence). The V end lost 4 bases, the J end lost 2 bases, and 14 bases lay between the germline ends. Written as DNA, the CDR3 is TGTGCCAGCAGTTCGATCAACAGTGCAAACACTGAAGCTTTCTTT. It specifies CASSSINSANTEAFF.

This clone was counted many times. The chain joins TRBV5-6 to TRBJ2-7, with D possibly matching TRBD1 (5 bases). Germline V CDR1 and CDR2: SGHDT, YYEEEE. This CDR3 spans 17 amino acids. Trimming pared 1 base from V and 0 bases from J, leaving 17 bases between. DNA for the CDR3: TGTGCCAGCAGCTTGATCGTTGACTTCCAGGGCTCCTACGAGCAGTACTTC. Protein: CASSLIVDFQGSYEQYF. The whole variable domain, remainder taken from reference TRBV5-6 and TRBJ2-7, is DAGVTQSPTHLIKTRGQQVTLRCSPKSGHDTVSWYQQALGQGPQFIFQYYEEEERQRGNFPDRFSGHQFPNYSSELNVNALLLGDSALYLCASSLIVDFQGSYEQYFGPGTRLTVT.

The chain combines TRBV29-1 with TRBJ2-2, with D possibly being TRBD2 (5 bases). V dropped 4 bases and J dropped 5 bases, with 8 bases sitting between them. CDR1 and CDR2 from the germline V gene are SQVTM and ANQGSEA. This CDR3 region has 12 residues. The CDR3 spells CSVGRGTGELFF. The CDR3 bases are TGCAGCGTTGGCCGGGGTACCGGGGAGCTGTTTTTT.

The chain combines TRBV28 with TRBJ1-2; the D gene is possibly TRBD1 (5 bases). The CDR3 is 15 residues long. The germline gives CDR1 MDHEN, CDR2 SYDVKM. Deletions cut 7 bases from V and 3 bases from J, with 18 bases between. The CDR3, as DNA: TGTGCCAGCATCGGAGGGGTTCGGCTTGACTATGGCTACACCTTC. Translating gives CASIGGVRLDYGYTF.

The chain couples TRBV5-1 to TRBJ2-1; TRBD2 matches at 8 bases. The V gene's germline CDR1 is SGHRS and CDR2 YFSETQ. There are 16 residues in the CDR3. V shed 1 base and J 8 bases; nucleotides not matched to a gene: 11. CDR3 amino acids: CASSLQIGGAMYEQFF. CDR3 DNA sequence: TGCGCCAGCAGCTTGCAGATCGGGGGGGCCATGTATGAGCAGTTCTTC.

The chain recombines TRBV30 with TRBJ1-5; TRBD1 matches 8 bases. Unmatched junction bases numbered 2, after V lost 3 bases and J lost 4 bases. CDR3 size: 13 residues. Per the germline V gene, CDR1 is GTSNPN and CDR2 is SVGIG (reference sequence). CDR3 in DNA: TGTGCCTGGAGGGGACAGGTTAATCAGCCCCAGCATTTT. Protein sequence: CAWRGQVNQPQHF.

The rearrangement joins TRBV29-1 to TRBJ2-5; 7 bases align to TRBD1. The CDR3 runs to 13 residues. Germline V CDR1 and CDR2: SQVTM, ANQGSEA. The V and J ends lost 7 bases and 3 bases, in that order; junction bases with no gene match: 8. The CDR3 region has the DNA TGCAGCGCCTCAAAAACAGGGGAAGAGACCCAGTACTTC. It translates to CSASKTGEETQYF.

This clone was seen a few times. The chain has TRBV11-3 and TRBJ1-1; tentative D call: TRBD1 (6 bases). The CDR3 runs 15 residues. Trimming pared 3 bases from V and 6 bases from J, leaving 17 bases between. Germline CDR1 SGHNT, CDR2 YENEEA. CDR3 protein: CASSLVQGEKSEAFF. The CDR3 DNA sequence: TGTGCCAGCAGCTTGGTACAGGGCGAGAAATCTGAAGCTTTCTTT.

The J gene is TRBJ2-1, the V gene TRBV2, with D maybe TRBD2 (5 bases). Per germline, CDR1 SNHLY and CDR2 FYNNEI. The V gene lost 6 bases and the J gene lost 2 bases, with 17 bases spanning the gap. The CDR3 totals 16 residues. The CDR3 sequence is CASSDIAYSAYNEQFF. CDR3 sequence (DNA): TGTGCCAGCAGCGACATAGCGTATTCTGCCTACAATGAGCAGTTCTTC.

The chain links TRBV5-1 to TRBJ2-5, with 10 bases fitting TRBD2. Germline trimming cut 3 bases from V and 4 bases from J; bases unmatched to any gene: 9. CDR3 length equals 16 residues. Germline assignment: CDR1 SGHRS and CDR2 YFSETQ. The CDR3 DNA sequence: TGCGCCAGCAGCTCCCCCCTAGCGGGAGTGTCAGAGACCCAGTACTTC. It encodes CASSSPLAGVSETQYF.

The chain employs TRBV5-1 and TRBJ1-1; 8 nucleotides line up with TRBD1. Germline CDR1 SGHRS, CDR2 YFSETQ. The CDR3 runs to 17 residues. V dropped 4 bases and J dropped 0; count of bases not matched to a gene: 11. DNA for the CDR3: TGCGCCAGCAGCCCTACGACAGGGGCCTACATGAACACTGAAGCTTTCTTT. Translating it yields CASSPTTGAYMNTEAFF.

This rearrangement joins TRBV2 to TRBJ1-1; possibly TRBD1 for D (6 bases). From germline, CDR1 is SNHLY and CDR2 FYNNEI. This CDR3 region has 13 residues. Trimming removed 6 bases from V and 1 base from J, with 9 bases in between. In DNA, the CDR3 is TGTGCCAGCAGACAGGGATCGAACACTGAAGCTTTCTTT. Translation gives CASRQGSNTEAFF. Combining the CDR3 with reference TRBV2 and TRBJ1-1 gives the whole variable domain EPEVTQTPSHQVTQMGQEVILRCVPISNHLYFYWYRQILGQKVEFLVSFYNNEISEKSEIFDDQFSVERPDGSNFTLKIRSTKLEDSAMYFCASRQGSNTEAFFGQGTRLTVV.

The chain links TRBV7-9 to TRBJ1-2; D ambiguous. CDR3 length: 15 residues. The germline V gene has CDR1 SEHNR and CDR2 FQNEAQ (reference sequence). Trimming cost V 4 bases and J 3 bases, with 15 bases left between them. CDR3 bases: TGTGCCAGCAGCTCAACCGACACGGCTGACTATGGCTACACCTTC. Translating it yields CASSSTDTADYGYTF.

CDR3 region: CASRMGTSGLSGANVLTF. Here the CDR3 DNA reads TGTGCCAGCAGGATGGGGACTAGTGGACTCTCTGGGGCCAACGTCCTGACTTTC. The gene calls are TRBV5-4 and TRBJ2-6, with TRBD2 matching over 8 bases. The germline gives CDR1 SGHNT, CDR2 YYREEE (reference sequence). The J segment lost 0 bases and the V segment lost 5 bases, leaving 10 bases of the junction unmatched. This CDR3 spans 18 amino acids.

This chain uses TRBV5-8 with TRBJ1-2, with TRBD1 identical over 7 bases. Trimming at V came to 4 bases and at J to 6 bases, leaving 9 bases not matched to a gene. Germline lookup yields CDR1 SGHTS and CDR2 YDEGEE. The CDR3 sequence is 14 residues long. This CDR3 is CASSLVGGANGYTF. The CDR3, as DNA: TGTGCCAGCAGCCTCGTAGGGGGCGCGAATGGCTACACCTTC.